The sequence of this T cell receptor beta chain was determined in a study of shared clonotypes between healthy human individuals (dated by TCRdb to about 2020). With regard to the full study: The cohort included three men and a couple of women between 18 and 49 years of age. For each donor, three plates each were used for CD4 naive and CD4 memory, two plates were used for CD8 naive, and one plate was used for CD8 memory. To estimate repertoire size and how much clonotypes are shared between individuals, the study performed deep sequencing of blood TCR repertoires from about five healthy adults. To increase sequencing depth and limit assay-specific biases, TCR repertoire library preparation and sequencing were carried out by different laboratories using diverse techniques. Per donor, leukapheresis produced somewhere between about 0.85 and 10 billion PBMCs. Broader findings and caveats from the paper: Because the study included a small number of donors, the genetic and exposure-history diversity represented was limited. Across four donors, roughly 5.1% of naive CD4, roughly 3.5% of naive CD8, about 2% of memory CD4, and about 0.4% of memory CD8 clonotypes were shared. Sampling was limited to blood, and TCR repertoires in tissue likely differ from TCR repertoires in blood. Incomplete sequencing was indicated by rarefaction of sorted-subset datasets, despite the large sequencing depth. Naive subsets generally had larger estimated clonotype richness than memory subsets. Compared with non-shared clonotypes, the clonotypes found in all four sorted-subset donors had higher generation probabilities. Pairwise subsampling led to the expectation that sequencing depth would affect the degree of clonotype sharing among donors.

Using the deep immunoSEQ assay, TCR CDR3 regions were amplified from genomic DNA by multiplex PCR. For each cell subset, the extracted genomic DNA was distributed evenly across all wells of several immunoSEQ 96-well plates, and each plate served as one replicate. For sorted subsets, about 0.2 ug genomic DNA, equal to 25,000 to 35,000 T cell genomes, was loaded into each replicate PCR. Purified libraries were measured with a Qubit 3.0 fluorometer, size-checked on a Bioanalyzer 2100, and measured again with the KAPA Library Quantification kit. Each immunoSEQ 96-well plate was sequenced on its own single-read 150-cycle Illumina NextSeq 550 flow cell. As for the original processing: Because the immunoSEQ output held only junctional sequences and lacked quality scores, the filtering could not match the filtering applied to full-length reads. Sequences were annotated with PyIR, a Python wrapper for IgBLAST v1.9, using IMGT germline references to assign V/J genes and CDR3. Reads with weak V/J assignments (E-value above 1e-6), missing CDR3, stop codons, out-of-frame junctions, or ambiguous translated residues were removed. V3J clonotypes were defined as sequences sharing an identical inferred V gene, J gene, and CDR3 amino acid sequence. To compute the percentage overlap between repertoires, the number of shared unique clonotypes was divided by the size of the smaller repertoire. Three approaches were used to assess repertoire richness: RTK rarefaction, the Chao1 estimator, and Recon v2.1 estimates of unobserved clonotypes. For all TCRbeta clonotypes obtained by the gDNA method from a few donors, generation probabilities were computed with OLGA. What TCRdb holds here is the immuneACCESS table cut down to in-frame rearrangements. Part of the clones is not present; checked against another copy, under half of the missing clones reflect an unresolved V gene, and the others are unexplained. V, J and clone size are those of that table, while D and trimming were read from the DNA. The sample records around 650,000 clones, approximately 96% of which are singletons. The biggest ten clones account for more than 0.085% of the sample.

For the CD8 naive samples, CD45RO-negative cells were positively selected for CCR7, yielding a CD45RA+CCR7+ population from which TemRA cells were excluded. Donors were healthy HIV-negative adults with no recently reported acute infections or vaccinations. Every donor was a Caucasian adult living in Nashville, Tennessee, USA. Blood was collected by leukapheresis, and PBMCs were isolated by Ficoll-Histopaque density gradient centrifugation and then cryopreserved in liquid nitrogen vapor phase. Analytical flow cytometry was used to check the purity and quantity of every magnetically sorted T cell population. Each sorted fraction had its genomic DNA isolated and then quantified by UV absorbance on a Nanodrop 2000c. On this clone: Its cognate antigen has yet to be identified. Per-base quality was not reported, and no clone a single base away is much larger than it.

At the junction V is shortened by 6 bases and J by 5 bases; bases outside the gene matches: 5. Sequences SNHLY (CDR1) and FYNNEI (CDR2) are obtained from the germline V gene. Including cysteine and phenylalanine, the CDR3 has 15 amino acids. Only the CDR3 DNA is retained, 45 bases long and in frame from the first base. This receptor chain uses TRBV2 and TRBJ2-3; 13 central nucleotides agree with TRBD2. The sample taken for sequencing was naive CD8+ T cells sorted from blood. This sample's cell subset or site label indicates: CD45RA+CCR7+. This clonotype was sampled from a woman aged 25 to 39 in good health. The CDR3 amino acid sequence is: CASREGLAGIDTQYF. Read as DNA, the sequence is TGTGCCAGCAGAGAGGGACTAGCGGGAATAGATACGCAGTATTTT.